One sample yielded the 17 T cell receptor beta chains listed below, sequenced in a study of Graves' ophthalmopathy and Graves' hyperthyroidism. RNA transcripts were the template, and TCR beta CDR3 regions were amplified from them. In the first round, RT-PCR was carried out with HTBI primers, and a multiplex PCR formed the second round. Via MiXCR, TCRdb re-called the multiplex PCR reads, giving one row per CDR3 protein. This table holds some 250,000 distinct CDR3 sequences, around 45% found once. Sequencing input: peripheral blood. These TCRs come from an adult man with Graves' ophthalmopathy.

The CDR3 region has the DNA TGTGCCACCCCATTATCCGGGGGAGGGAAGTATGGCTACACCTTC. The encoded protein is CATPLSGGGKYGYTF. The rearrangement joins TRBV24-1 to TRBJ1-2; TRBD1 is a possible D gene (5 bases). This CDR3 region has 15 residues. V lost 9 bases and J lost 5, with 21 bases in between. The germline gives CDR1 KGHDR, CDR2 SFDVKD.

The chain uses TRBV12-3 or TRBV12-4 and TRBJ1-5; D uncertain. The V and J ends lost 5 bases and 5 bases respectively, with 13 bases between them. The CDR3 totals 14 residues. The CDR3, as DNA: TGTGCCAGCAGTGAGGGCCCGGCATATCAGCCCCAGCATTTT. It translates to CASSEGPAYQPQHF.

This clonotype was observed many times. The chain has TRBV20-1 and TRBJ2-7, with D perhaps TRBD2 (6 bases). This CDR3 is 13 amino acids long. Trimming took 4 bases from V and 5 from J, leaving 15 bases between them. The germline V gene encodes CDR1 DFQATT and CDR2 SNEGSKA (reference sequence). The CDR3 sequence: CSATRLARDEQYF. The CDR3 nucleotides read TGCAGTGCTACCCGGCTAGCGAGGGACGAGCAGTACTTC.

The table lists this clonotype with many counts. The J gene is TRBJ1-2, the V gene TRBV7-9, with no clear D. Germline CDR1 is SEHNR and CDR2 is FQNEAQ (reference sequence). This CDR3 is built from 9 residues. V was cut by 11 bases and J by 8 bases, with 9 bases left in between. CDR3 sequence (DNA): TGTGCCGTACAAGGAGGCTACACCTTC. Its translation is CAVQGGYTF. The whole variable domain, filled in from reference TRBV7-9 and TRBJ1-2, reads DTGVSQNPRHKITKRGQNVTFRCDPISEHNRLYWYRQTLGQGPEFLTYFQNEAQLEKSRLLSDRFSAERPKGSFSTLEIQRTEQGDSAMYLCAVQGGYTFGSGTRLTVV.

The chain is built from TRBV7-9 and TRBJ1-1; 8 bases are a match to TRBD1. CDR1 and CDR2 from the germline V gene are SEHNR and FQNEAQ (reference sequence). Losses at the gene ends were 2 bases for V and 5 bases for J; bases not matched to a gene: 4. The CDR3 runs 14 residues. The CDR3 region has the DNA TGTGCCAGCAGCTTACAGGGGGCCGTAACTGAAGCTTTCTTT. Its translation is CASSLQGAVTEAFF.

This clonotype was observed a handful of times. The chain couples TRBV7-2 to TRBJ2-7; no definite D call. Germline V gene sequence: CDR1 SGHTA, CDR2 FQGNSA. Trimming removed 1 base at V and 6 bases at J, with 13 bases between. This CDR3 contains 14 residues. Here the CDR3 reads CASSLGQASSEQYF. The CDR3 coding sequence is TGTGCCAGCAGCTTAGGGCAGGCATCATCCGAGCAGTACTTC.

The rearrangement uses TRBV6-5 and TRBJ2-7; 7 nucleotides align to TRBD1. V dropped 0 bases and J dropped 4; count of bases not matched to a gene: 0. CDR3 length equals 13 residues. Germline V gene sequence: CDR1 MNHEY, CDR2 SVGAGI. The CDR3 DNA reads as TGTGCCAGCAGTTACTCGACAGGGTACGAGCAGTACTTC. It is translated as CASSYSTGYEQYF.

This clonotype occurred many times. The chain joins TRBV24-1 to TRBJ1-2; D is unclear. Trimming removed 6 bases at V and 2 bases at J, with 12 bases between. The CDR3 spans 14 residues. Germline V gene lookup returns CDR1 KGHDR and CDR2 SFDVKD. CDR3 sequence: CATSSPERNYGYTF. The DNA for the CDR3 is TGTGCCACCAGTTCTCCCGAGAGGAACTATGGCTACACCTTC.

On this clonotype itself: A much more abundant neighbour one base away suggests this may be a read error. The chain uses TRBV24-1 and TRBJ1-4; no clear D gene. This CDR3 is 13 amino acids long. CDR1 is KGHDR, CDR2 SFDVKD, per germline. The CDR3 coding sequence is TGTGCCACCAGTGATGAGTTTAATGAAAAACTGTCTTTT. It translates to CATSDEFNEKLSF.

The chain joins TRBV9 to TRBJ2-5; 10 bases fit TRBD1. Trimming at V came to 0 bases and at J to 7 bases, leaving 6 bases not matched to a gene. CDR3 size: 15 residues. Germline CDR1 SGDLS, CDR2 YYNGEE. This CDR3 is CASSVGGTGVMTQYF. The CDR3 bases are TGTGCCAGCAGCGTAGGGGGGACAGGGGTAATGACCCAGTACTTC.

CDR3 amino acids: CSAIPQGAYSNQPQHF. CDR3 DNA sequence: TGCAGTGCTATCCCACAGGGCGCCTATAGCAATCAGCCCCAGCATTTT. V usage is TRBV20-1 and J usage is TRBJ1-5; tentatively, D is TRBD1 (6 bases). CDR3 size: 16 residues. Germline V gives CDR1 DFQATT, CDR2 SNEGSKA (reference sequence). V lost 4 bases, J lost 0 bases, and 16 bases lay in between.

Note on this clonotype: An end of the junction differs from the germline gene, which may be a read error. This chain joins TRBV5-1 and TRBJ2-2, with 7 bases that match TRBD1. Per the germline V gene, CDR1 is SGHRS and CDR2 is YFSETQ. The CDR3 has 15 residues. This CDR3 is CASSPMGQTTGELFF. The CDR3 DNA follows: TGTGCCAGCTCACCCATGGGACAGACCACCGGGGAGCTGTTTTTT.

CDR3 nucleotides: TGTGCCAGCAGCTTGGGGGACAGGGGGTATTCACCCCTCCACTTT. This codes for CASSLGDRGYSPLHF. The V and J genes are TRBV5-4 and TRBJ1-6, with TRBD1 matching 11 bases. V trimming: 0 bases; J trimming: 8 bases; junction bases outside the gene matches: 1. Germline loops: CDR1 SGHNT, CDR2 YYREEE (reference sequence). CDR3 length: 15 amino acids. The variable domain in full, completed from reference TRBV5-4 and TRBJ1-6, reads ETGVTQSPTHLIKTRGQQVTLRCSSQSGHNTVSWYQQALGQGPQFIFQYYREEENGRGNFPPRFSGLQFPNYSSELNVNALELDDSALYLCASSLGDRGYSPLHFGNGTRLTVT.

This rearrangement joins TRBV10-3 to TRBJ1-2, with D maybe TRBD1 (6 bases). The V end lost 10 bases, the J end lost 3 bases, and 9 bases lay between the germline ends. Germline V lookup: CDR1 ENHRY, CDR2 SYGVKD. This CDR3 is built from 11 residues. The CDR3 spells CATRGHYGYTF. The CDR3, as DNA: TGTGCCACCAGGGGCCACTATGGCTACACCTTC.

This rearrangement joins TRBV12-3 or TRBV12-4 to TRBJ1-2; 10 bases are shared with TRBD1. The length of the CDR3 is 13 residues. V shed 5 bases and J 13 bases; nucleotides not matched to a gene: 10. CDR3 in amino acids: CASSPSGQGYFTF. The DNA of the CDR3 is TGTGCCAGCAGTCCTTCGGGACAGGGGTACTTCACCTTC.

V is TRBV25-1 and J is TRBJ1-2; no clear D. CDR3 size: 14 residues. CDR1 MGHDK and CDR2 SYGVNS come from the germline V gene. Trimming left V 6 bases short and J 7 bases short, with 18 bases between. For the CDR3, the DNA is TGTGCCAGCAGCAACTTCGACGGTTACGGTGGCTACACCTTC. This gives the protein CASSNFDGYGGYTF.

The chain combines TRBV28 with TRBJ2-7, with D unclear. Germline assignment: CDR1 MDHEN and CDR2 SYDVKM. V lost 6 bases and J lost 7, with 13 bases in between. The CDR3 spans 12 residues. CDR3 sequence (DNA): TGTGCCAGCAGCGTCACATATAAAGAGCAGTACTTC. Its protein product is CASSVTYKEQYF.